The next 7 T cell receptor beta chains were all read from a single sample in a study of molecular identifiers for immune sequencing clone quantification. One entry per CDR3 protein, called by TCRdb with MiXCR from the PCR reads. Of approximately 590,000 distinct CDR3 sequences in the sample, 25% were seen once. The specimen sequenced was naive CD8+ T cells from blood, with Jurkat cell RNA spiked in. The subset here: FACS-sorted CD8+CD4-CCR7+CD45RA+ naive T cells. The receptors come from a human donor in good health. Some libraries in this study had Jurkat cell RNA spiked in.

This clonotype was detected only a few times. The chain carries TRBV7-9 and TRBJ2-7; TRBD2 agrees at 8 bases. With V trimmed by 4 bases and J by 4 bases, 9 bases remained unmatched. The V gene's germline CDR1 is SEHNR and CDR2 FQNEAQ (reference sequence). The CDR3 extends over 15 amino acids. Here the CDR3 reads CASSSGLAARYEQYF. The CDR3 DNA reads as TGTGCCAGCAGCTCAGGACTAGCCGCTCGATACGAGCAGTACTTC.

In this sample, this clonotype turned up many times. This sequence joins TRBV7-9 and TRBJ2-3, with 9 nucleotides matching TRBD2. The trim removed 3 bases at V and 4 bases at J, leaving 14 bases unmatched. The CDR3 sequence is 18 residues long. From germline, CDR1 is SEHNR and CDR2 FQNEAQ (reference sequence). The DNA of the CDR3 is TGTGCCAGCAGCTTCCCCGGCGGGAGGGCCTATAGCGCAGATACGCAGTATTTT. Amino acids: CASSFPGGRAYSADTQYF. The entire variable domain, with the rest obtained from reference TRBV7-9 and TRBJ2-3, is as follows: DTGVSQNPRHKITKRGQNVTFRCDPISEHNRLYWYRQTLGQGPEFLTYFQNEAQLEKSRLLSDRFSAERPKGSFSTLEIQRTEQGDSAMYLCASSFPGGRAYSADTQYFGPGTRLTVL.

This clonotype came up many times. The CDR3 reads CASSLLPGSRINTDTQYF. The CDR3 DNA reads TGTGCCAGCAGCTTGCTCCCAGGGTCCCGTATAAACACAGATACGCAGTATTTT. The V and J genes are TRBV7-9 and TRBJ2-3, with D maybe TRBD1 (5 bases). CDR3 size: 18 residues. Germline CDR1 SEHNR, CDR2 FQNEAQ (reference sequence). Between the trimmed V and J ends, which lost 3 bases and 2 bases, there was a span of 21 bases.

This sequence joins TRBV4-3 and TRBJ1-4, with D possibly being TRBD1 (6 bases). CDR1 LGHNA and CDR2 YSLEER come from the germline V gene. This CDR3 region has 17 residues. Trimming stripped 4 bases from V and 3 bases from J, with 18 bases between. DNA for the CDR3: TGCGCCAGCAGCCCTGGTCCGGGGGGCGCGTCTAATGAAAAACTGTTTTTT. It yields the protein CASSPGPGGASNEKLFF.

In its sample, this clonotype was seen many times. This chain joins TRBV30 and TRBJ2-7; 11 nucleotides align to TRBD1. Unmatched junction bases numbered 9, after V lost 4 bases and J lost 7 bases. Germline-derived CDR1 and CDR2 are GTSNPN and SVGIG (reference sequence). The CDR3 covers 14 residues. The CDR3 DNA is TGTGCCTGGACCGGTGGGACAGGGGGTAGAGAGCAGTACTTC. It encodes CAWTGGTGGREQYF.

This clonotype was seen ten or more times. The chain recombines TRBV4-3 with TRBJ1-5; D is possibly TRBD1 (5 bases). This CDR3 region has 15 residues. Trimming stripped 2 bases from V and 1 base from J, with 9 bases between. Germline V gene data show CDR1 as LGHNA and CDR2 as YSLEER. The CDR3 DNA is TGCGCCAGCAGCCAATCAGGGACCAGCAATCAGCCCCAGCATTTT. Its translation: CASSQSGTSNQPQHF.

The chain combines TRBV2 with TRBJ2-3, with a weak D call TRBD2 (6 bases). CDR3 size: 17 residues. The germline CDR1 and CDR2 sequences are SNHLY and FYNNEI. V gave up 1 base and J gave up 0 bases, with 14 bases separating them. Written as DNA, the CDR3 is TGTGCCAGCAGTGAAGTCGGGTACGGGGGTAGCACAGATACGCAGTATTTT. It yields the protein CASSEVGYGGSTDTQYF.